This entry features one T cell receptor (beta chain) sequence. The target antigen is unknown. This entry comes from a study of T cell responses to AZD1222 COVID-19 vaccine. Assay used: immunoSEQ multiplex PCR; TCRdb lists only in-frame clones, some missing. The sample includes some 14,000 clones, 84% seen only once; the top ten take approximately 40%. Study-level results: Every sample of the repertoires postdated the peak T cell response. Epitopes outside B.1.351 and B.1.1.7 mutated regions reportedly drew nearly half of spike TCRs. Donors, mostly white British, included more females; clonal diversity was possibly underestimated. A rise in Spike-specific TCR breadth and depth followed two AZD1222 doses.

With V trimmed by 4 bases and J by 0 bases, 5 bases remained unmatched. Germline lookup yields CDR1 LGHNA and CDR2 YNFKEQ. The CDR3 loop spans 16 amino acids. The clonotype was recovered from an adult who received the AZD1222 COVID-19 vaccine. V is TRBV4-2 and J is TRBJ2-5, with 10 bases aligning to TRBD2. The sequencing here drew on peripheral blood, taken 28 days after the second AZD1222 dose. CDR3 residues: CASSPRLAGDQETQYF. CDR3 DNA sequence: TGTGCCAGCAGCCCAAGGCTAGCGGGGGACCAAGAGACCCAGTACTTC.